These 3 T cell receptor beta chains were all obtained from the same sample, sequenced in a study of spatial heterogeneity in lung cancer. Overall study results and limits: Counts that tracked tumor mutation counts were those of expanded intratumoral alpha and beta TCRs.

No antigen has been identified for these receptors. Time point in this sample: sample taken at primary tumor resection. TCRdb called the 5' RACE reads again in MiXCR, with one record for every CDR3 protein. The sample consists of about 100,000 distinct CDR3 sequences, 4.4% of them appearing once. The sequencing used lung tumor tissue, collected at surgery. The receptors were gathered from a male donor with early-stage non-small cell lung cancer.

V usage is TRBV12-3 or TRBV12-4 and J usage is TRBJ1-2; TRBD1 might be the D (5 bases). Trimming took 4 bases from V and 5 from J, leaving 14 bases between them. The CDR3 is made up of 14 amino acids. CDR3 amino acids: CASSYSDITYGYTF. The CDR3 DNA sequence: TGTGCCAGCAGTTATTCGGACATCACTTATGGCTACACCTTC.

This clonotype was counted many times. The chain recombines TRBV5-1 with TRBJ2-7; D might be TRBD1 (6 bases). Trimming took off 1 base at V and 2 bases at J, with 10 bases between the two ends. This CDR3 region has 14 residues. CDR1 SGHRS and CDR2 YFSETQ come from the germline V gene. The CDR3 nucleotides read TGCGCCAGCAGCTTGTACAGGGTAGCCTACGAGCAGTACTTC. Residues: CASSLYRVAYEQYF.

This clonotype has at least ten counts. The V and J genes are TRBV20-1 and TRBJ1-1; D might be TRBD1 (5 bases). CDR3 length: 15 amino acids. CDR1 and CDR2 from the germline V gene are DFQATT and SNEGSKA (reference sequence). V gave up 3 bases and J gave up 7 bases, with 21 bases separating them. DNA of the CDR3: TGCAGTGCTAGCCCTTCGGGGCGGCCAATGGGTGAAGCTTTCTTT. It is translated as CSASPSGRPMGEAFF.